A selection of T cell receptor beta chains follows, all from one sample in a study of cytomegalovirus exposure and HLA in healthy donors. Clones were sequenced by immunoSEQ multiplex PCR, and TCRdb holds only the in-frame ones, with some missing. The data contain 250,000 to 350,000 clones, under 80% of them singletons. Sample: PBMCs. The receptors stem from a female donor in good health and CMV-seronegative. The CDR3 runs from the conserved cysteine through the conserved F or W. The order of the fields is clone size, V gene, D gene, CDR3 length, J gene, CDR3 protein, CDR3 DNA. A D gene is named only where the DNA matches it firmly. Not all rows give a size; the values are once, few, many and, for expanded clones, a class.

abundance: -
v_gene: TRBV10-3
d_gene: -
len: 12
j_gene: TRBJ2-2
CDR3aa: CAISGGGGELFF
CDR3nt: TGTGCCATCAGTGGAGGCGGGGGGGAGCTGTTTTTT

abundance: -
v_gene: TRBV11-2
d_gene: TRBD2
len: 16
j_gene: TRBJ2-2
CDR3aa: CASSLTSGRATGELFF
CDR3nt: TGTGCCAGCAGCCTGACGAGCGGGAGGGCCACCGGGGAGCTGTTTTTT

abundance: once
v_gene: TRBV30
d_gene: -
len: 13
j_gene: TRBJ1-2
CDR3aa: CAWIGARGYGYTF
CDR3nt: TGTGCCTGGATAGGGGCAAGGGGCTATGGCTACACCTTC

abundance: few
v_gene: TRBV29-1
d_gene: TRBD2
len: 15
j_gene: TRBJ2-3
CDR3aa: CSVVGGRYFADTQYF
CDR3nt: TGCAGCGTTGTGGGCGGGAGGTATTTCGCAGATACGCAGTATTTT

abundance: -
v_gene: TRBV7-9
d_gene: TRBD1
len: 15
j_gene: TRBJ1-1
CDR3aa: CASSQAQGAHTEAFF
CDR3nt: TGTGCCAGCAGCCAAGCCCAGGGGGCCCACACTGAAGCTTTCTTT

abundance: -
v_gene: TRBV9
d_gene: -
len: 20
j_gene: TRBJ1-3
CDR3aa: CASSRGLGYGTGGSGNTIYF
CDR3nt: TGTGCCAGCAGCCGGGGGTTGGGTTATGGGACCGGAGGCTCTGGAAACACCATATATTTT

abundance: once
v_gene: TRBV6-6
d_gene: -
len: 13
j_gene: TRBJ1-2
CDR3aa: CASSYSQDGGYTF
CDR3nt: TGTGCCAGCAGTTACTCACAGGATGGGGGCTACACCTTC

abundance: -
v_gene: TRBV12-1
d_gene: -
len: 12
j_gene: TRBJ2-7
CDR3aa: CASSSEGYEQYF
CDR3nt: TGTGCCAGCAGCTCCGAGGGATACGAGCAGTACTTC

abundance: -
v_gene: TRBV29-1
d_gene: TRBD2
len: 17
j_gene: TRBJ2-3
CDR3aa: CSVGLAGGPGTTDTQYF
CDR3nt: TGCAGCGTTGGACTAGCGGGAGGGCCGGGTACCACAGATACGCAGTATTTT

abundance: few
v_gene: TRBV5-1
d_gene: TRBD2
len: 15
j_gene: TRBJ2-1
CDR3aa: CASRRGSGSRDEQFF
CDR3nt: TGCGCCAGCAGAAGAGGCAGCGGGAGCCGGGATGAGCAGTTCTTC

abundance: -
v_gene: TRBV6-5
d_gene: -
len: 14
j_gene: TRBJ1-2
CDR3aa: CASSSLPPVEGYTF
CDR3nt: TGTGCCAGCAGTTCTCTCCCTCCAGTTGAAGGCTACACCTTC

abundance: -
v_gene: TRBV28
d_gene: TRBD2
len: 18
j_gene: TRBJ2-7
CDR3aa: CASSSGSGGTSGMREQYF
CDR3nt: TGTGCCAGCAGTTCCGGGTCGGGGGGGACTAGCGGTATGAGAGAGCAGTACTTC

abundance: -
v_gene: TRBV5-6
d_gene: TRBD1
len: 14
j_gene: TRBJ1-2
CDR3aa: CASSFGQGWNGYTF
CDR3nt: TGTGCCAGCAGCTTTGGACAGGGGTGGAACGGCTACACCTTC

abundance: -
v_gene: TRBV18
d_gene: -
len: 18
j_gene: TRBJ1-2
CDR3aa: CASSPGTGHGIRGYGYTF
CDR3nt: TGTGCCAGCTCACCAGGAACCGGGCATGGTATCCGGGGCTATGGCTACACCTTC

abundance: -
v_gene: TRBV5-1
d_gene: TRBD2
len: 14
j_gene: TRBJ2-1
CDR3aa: CASSLTSGSNEQFF
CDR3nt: TGCGCCAGCAGCCTTACTAGCGGGAGCAATGAGCAGTTCTTC

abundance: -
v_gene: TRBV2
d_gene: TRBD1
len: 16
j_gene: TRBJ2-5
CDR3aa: CASMARTGFNQETRYF
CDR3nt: TGTGCCAGCATGGCTCGGACAGGCTTTAACCAAGAGACCCGGTACTTC

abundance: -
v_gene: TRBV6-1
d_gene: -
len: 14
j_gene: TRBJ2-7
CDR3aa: CASSGMGKSYEQYF
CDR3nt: TGTGCCAGCAGCGGAATGGGCAAATCCTACGAGCAGTACTTC

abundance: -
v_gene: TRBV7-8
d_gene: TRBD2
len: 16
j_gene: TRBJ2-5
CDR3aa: CASSLARRAGGETQYF
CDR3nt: TGTGCCAGCAGCTTAGCGCGTCGAGCGGGAGGAGAGACCCAGTACTTC

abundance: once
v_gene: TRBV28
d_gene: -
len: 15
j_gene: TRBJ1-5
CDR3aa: CASSPTGNSNQPQHF
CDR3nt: TGTGCCAGCAGTCCTACAGGGAATAGCAATCAGCCCCAGCATTTT

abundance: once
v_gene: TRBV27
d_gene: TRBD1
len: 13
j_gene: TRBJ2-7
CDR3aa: CASSPDRGSEQYF
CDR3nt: TGTGCCAGCAGTCCGGACAGGGGTAGCGAGCAGTACTTC

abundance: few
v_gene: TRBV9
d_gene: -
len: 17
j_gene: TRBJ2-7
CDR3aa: CASSVEAGTTRAYEQYF
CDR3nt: TGTGCCAGCAGCGTAGAGGCGGGGACCACACGGGCCTACGAGCAGTACTTC

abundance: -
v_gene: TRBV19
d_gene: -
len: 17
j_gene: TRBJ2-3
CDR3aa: CASSKGPLRHPTDTQYF
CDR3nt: TGTGCCAGTAGTAAGGGGCCCCTGAGGCACCCCACAGATACGCAGTATTTT

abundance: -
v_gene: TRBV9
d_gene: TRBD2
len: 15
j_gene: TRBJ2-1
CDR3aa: CASSASGSTNNEQFF
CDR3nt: TGTGCCAGCAGCGCGAGCGGGAGTACCAACAATGAGCAGTTCTTC

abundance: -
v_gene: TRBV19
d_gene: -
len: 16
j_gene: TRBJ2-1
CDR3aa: CASSRTSPLTYNEQFF
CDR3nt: TGTGCCAGTAGTAGGACAAGCCCCCTAACCTACAATGAGCAGTTCTTC

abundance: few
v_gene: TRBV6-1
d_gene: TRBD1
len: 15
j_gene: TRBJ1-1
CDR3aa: CASSWGTGVGTEAFF
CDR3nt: TGTGCCAGCAGTTGGGGGACAGGGGTGGGGACTGAAGCTTTCTTT

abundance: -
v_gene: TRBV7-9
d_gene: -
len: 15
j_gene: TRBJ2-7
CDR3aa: CSSSTYTLVTSEQYF
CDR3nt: TGTTCCAGCAGCACGTACACCCTAGTCACCTCCGAGCAGTACTTC

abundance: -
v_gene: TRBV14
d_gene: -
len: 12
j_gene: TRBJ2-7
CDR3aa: CASSHAGNEQYF
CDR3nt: TGTGCCAGCAGCCATGCCGGGAACGAGCAGTACTTC

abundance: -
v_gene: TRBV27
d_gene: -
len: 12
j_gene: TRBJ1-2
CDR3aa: CASSLSGVGYTF
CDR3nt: TGTGCCAGCAGTTTATCCGGGGTTGGCTACACCTTC

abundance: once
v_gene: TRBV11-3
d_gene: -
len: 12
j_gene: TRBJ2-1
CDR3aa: CASSLDSRGQFF
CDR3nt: TGTGCCAGCAGCTTAGATTCCCGGGGGCAGTTCTTC

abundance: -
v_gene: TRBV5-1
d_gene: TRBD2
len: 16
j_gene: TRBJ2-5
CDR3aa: CASSLDAGRAVETQYF
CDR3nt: TGCGCCAGCAGCTTGGATGCCGGGAGGGCCGTAGAGACCCAGTACTTC

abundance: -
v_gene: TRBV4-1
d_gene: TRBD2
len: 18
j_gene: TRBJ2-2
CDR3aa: CASSQPGLAGGTSGELFF
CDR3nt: TGCGCCAGCAGCCAACCCGGACTAGCGGGAGGGACGAGCGGGGAGCTGTTTTTT

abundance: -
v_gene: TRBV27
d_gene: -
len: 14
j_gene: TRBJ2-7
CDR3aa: CASRPETSSYEQYF
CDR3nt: TGTGCCAGCAGACCAGAGACTAGCTCCTACGAGCAGTACTTC

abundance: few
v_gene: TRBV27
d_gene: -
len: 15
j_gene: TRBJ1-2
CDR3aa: CASSLGPGTLYGYTF
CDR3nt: TGTGCCAGCAGTTTGGGGCCCGGTACCCTCTATGGCTACACCTTC

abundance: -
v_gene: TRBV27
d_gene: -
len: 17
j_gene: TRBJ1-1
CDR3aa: CASSLTSLRGMGTEAFF
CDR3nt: TGTGCCAGCAGCCTCACCTCGCTCAGGGGAATGGGGACTGAAGCTTTCTTT

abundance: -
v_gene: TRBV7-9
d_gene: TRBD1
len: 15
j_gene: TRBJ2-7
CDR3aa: CASSLSGTGHYEQYF
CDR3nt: TGTGCCAGCAGCTTATCCGGGACAGGGCACTACGAGCAGTACTTC

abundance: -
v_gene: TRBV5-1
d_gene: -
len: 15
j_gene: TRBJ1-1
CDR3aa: CASSWAGRNTVEAFF
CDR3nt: TGCGCCAGCAGCTGGGCGGGACGGAACACTGTGGAAGCTTTCTTT

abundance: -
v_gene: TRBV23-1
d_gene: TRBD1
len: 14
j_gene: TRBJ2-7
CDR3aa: CASSPGTGNMQQYF
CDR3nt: TGCGCCAGCAGCCCCGGGACAGGGAATATGCAGCAGTACTTC

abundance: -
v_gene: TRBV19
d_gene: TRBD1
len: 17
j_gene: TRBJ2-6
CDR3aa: CASIRQGALSGANVLTF
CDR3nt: TGTGCCAGTATCCGACAGGGGGCGCTCTCTGGGGCCAACGTCCTGACTTTC

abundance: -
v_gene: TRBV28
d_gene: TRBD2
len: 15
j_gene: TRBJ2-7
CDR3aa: CASSFGGSHSYEQYF
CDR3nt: TGTGCCAGCAGTTTCGGCGGGAGCCACTCCTACGAGCAGTACTTC

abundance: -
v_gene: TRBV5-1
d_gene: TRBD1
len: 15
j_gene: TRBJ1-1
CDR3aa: CASSDRDRVDTEAFF
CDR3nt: TGCGCCAGCAGCGACCGGGACAGGGTTGACACTGAAGCTTTCTTT

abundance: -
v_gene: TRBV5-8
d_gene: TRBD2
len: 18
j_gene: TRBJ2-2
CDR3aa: CASSFRLAGGIGTGELFF
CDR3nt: TGTGCCAGCAGCTTTAGACTAGCGGGAGGAATTGGCACCGGGGAGCTGTTTTTT

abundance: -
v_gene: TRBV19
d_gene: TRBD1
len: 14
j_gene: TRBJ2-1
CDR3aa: CASTKDRGLNEQFF
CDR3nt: TGTGCCTCTACCAAGGACAGGGGTTTGAATGAGCAGTTCTTC

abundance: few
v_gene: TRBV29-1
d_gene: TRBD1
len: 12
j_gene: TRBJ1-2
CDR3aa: CSVQQGDGGYTF
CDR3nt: TGCAGCGTTCAACAGGGGGACGGTGGCTACACCTTC

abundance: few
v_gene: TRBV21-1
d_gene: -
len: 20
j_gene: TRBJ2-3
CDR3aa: CASRNHWTGSAGWSTDTQYF
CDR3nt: TGTGCCAGCAGGAACCACTGGACAGGGTCAGCGGGTTGGAGCACAGATACGCAGTATTTT

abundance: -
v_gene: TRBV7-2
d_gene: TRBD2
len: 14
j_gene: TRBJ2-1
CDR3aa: CASSKSGTYNEQFF
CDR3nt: TGTGCCAGCAGCAAGAGCGGGACCTACAATGAGCAGTTCTTC

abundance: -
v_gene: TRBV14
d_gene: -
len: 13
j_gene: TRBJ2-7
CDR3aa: CASRQGSTYEQYF
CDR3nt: TGTGCCAGCAGACAGGGTTCTACCTACGAGCAGTACTTC

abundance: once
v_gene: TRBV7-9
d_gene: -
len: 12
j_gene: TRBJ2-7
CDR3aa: CSSSSTRVEQYF
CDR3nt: TGTTCCAGCAGCTCGACTCGGGTCGAGCAGTACTTC

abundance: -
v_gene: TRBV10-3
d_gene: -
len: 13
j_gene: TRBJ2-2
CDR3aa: CAIGLSGTGELFF
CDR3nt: TGTGCCATCGGACTATCGGGAACCGGGGAGCTGTTTTTT

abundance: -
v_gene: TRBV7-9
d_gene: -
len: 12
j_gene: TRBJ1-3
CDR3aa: CASSFSGNTIYF
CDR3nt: TGTGCCAGCAGCTTTAGCGGAAACACCATATATTTT

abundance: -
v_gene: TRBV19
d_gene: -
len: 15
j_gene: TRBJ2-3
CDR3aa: CASSIEVAPADTQYF
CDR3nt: TGTGCCAGTAGTATAGAAGTAGCCCCGGCAGATACGCAGTATTTT

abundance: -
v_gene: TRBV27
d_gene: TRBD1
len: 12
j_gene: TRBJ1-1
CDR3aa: CASSQGATEAFF
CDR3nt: TGTGCCAGCAGTCAGGGGGCCACTGAAGCTTTCTTT

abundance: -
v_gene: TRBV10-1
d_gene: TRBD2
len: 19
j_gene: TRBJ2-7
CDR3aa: CASSGPRGTSGFSPYEQYF
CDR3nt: TGCGCCAGCAGTGGCCCCCGGGGGACTAGCGGATTCTCCCCCTACGAGCAGTACTTC

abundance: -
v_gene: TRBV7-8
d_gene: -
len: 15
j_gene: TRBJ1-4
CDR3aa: CASSLTGGTNEKLFF
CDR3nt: TGTGCCAGCAGCTTGACAGGCGGAACTAATGAAAAACTGTTTTTT

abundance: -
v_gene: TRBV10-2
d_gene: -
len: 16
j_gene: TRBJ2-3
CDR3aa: CASRRVAANLTDTQYF
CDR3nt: TGCGCCAGCAGGAGGGTAGCGGCGAATCTCACAGATACGCAGTATTTT

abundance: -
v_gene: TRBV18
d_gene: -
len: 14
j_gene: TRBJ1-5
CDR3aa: CASSPGPSGQPQHF
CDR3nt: TGTGCCAGCTCACCGGGCCCGAGTGGTCAGCCCCAGCATTTT